This paragraph covers one TCR beta chain sequence. Its specificity is unknown. J gave up 0 bases and V 5 bases, and 6 bases lay outside the gene matches. Germline CDR1 reads SEHNR; CDR2 reads FQNEAQ (reference sequence). The CDR3 is 16 amino acids. PCR employed 60 Vbeta and 13 Jbeta primers. TCRdb's table, derived via immunoSEQ multiplex PCR, lists solely in-frame clones and lacks some. The data contain 130,000 to 150,000 clones, around 79% of them seen just once; the ten biggest clones take up approximately 6%. The data belong to a study of cytomegalovirus exposure and HLA in healthy donors. Overall study results and limits: Using the classifier, cytomegalovirus status was reportedly diagnosed with high specificity and sensitivity. Generally TCR sequences proved uncommon, though certain public TCRs appeared in numerous donors.

Material: PBMCs. The TCR was taken from a man between 25 and 39 years old in good health and CMV-seropositive. The rearrangement uses TRBV7-9 and TRBJ1-4; 7 bases line up with TRBD1. The CDR3 here is CASSRTGLATNEKLFF. DNA of the CDR3: TGTGCCAGCAGCCGGACAGGACTTGCAACTAATGAAAAACTGTTTTTT.